The next 22 T cell receptor beta chains were all read from a single sample in a study of CD8 T cells in Susac syndrome. Roughly 0.45 to 1 ug RNA was reverse transcribed with random hexamers. In TCRdb, the immunoSEQ multiplex PCR reads were re-called with MiXCR into one record per CDR3 protein. The sample consists of 100,000 to 150,000 distinct CDR3 sequences, over 95% of them appearing once. The sequenced sample consisted of CD4+ T cells from PBMCs. These receptor sequences come from a human donor with Susac syndrome.

The count of this clonotype is one. CDR3: CASSPIGSLGRFTEAFF. For the CDR3, the DNA is TGTGCCAGCAGCCCGATCGGAAGCCTGGGGCGGTTCACTGAAGCTTTCTTT. The chain recombines TRBV28 with TRBJ1-1; D possibly corresponds to TRBD1 (5 bases). Germline V gene data show CDR1 as MDHEN and CDR2 as SYDVKM. With 6 bases removed from V and 4 bases from J, the gap between germline ends came to 24 bases. The CDR3 has 17 amino acids.

This sequence joins TRBV5-1 and TRBJ2-3; D gene uncertain. The CDR3 spans 13 residues. Trimming left V 5 bases short and J 2 bases short, with 9 bases between. In germline, CDR1 is SGHRS, CDR2 YFSETQ. The CDR3 nucleotides read TGCGCCAGCAGACGGACGTTCACAGATACGCAGTATTTT. It translates to CASRRTFTDTQYF.

This clonotype was recorded once. J is TRBJ2-7 and V is TRBV2; the match to TRBD1 covers 8 bases. The V and J ends lost 7 bases and 2 bases, in that order; junction bases with no gene match: 4. Germline values: CDR1 SNHLY, CDR2 FYNNEI. This CDR3 has 13 amino acids. CDR3 loop: CASTRTGTYEQYF. For the CDR3, the DNA is TGTGCCAGCACCAGGACAGGGACCTACGAGCAGTACTTC.

This rearrangement joins TRBV5-4 to TRBJ2-3, with 7 bases fitting TRBD1. V shed 2 bases, J shed 2 bases, and the junction held 8 bases outside the gene matches. The V gene's germline CDR1 is SGHNT and CDR2 YYREEE (reference sequence). CDR3 length: 16 residues. CDR3 sequence (DNA): TGTGCCAGCAGCTTCGTGCGGACAGGCCCCACAGATACGCAGTATTTT. The encoded protein is CASSFVRTGPTDTQYF.

The chain joins TRBV14 to TRBJ2-5; 9 positions agree with TRBD1. The CDR3 loop spans 14 amino acids. V dropped 2 bases and J dropped 4; count of bases not matched to a gene: 2. Germline V gives CDR1 SGHDN, CDR2 FVKESK. Written as DNA, the CDR3 is TGTGCCAGCAGCCAAACGACAGGGGGAGAGACCCAGTACTTC. Translated: CASSQTTGGETQYF.

This clonotype was observed a single time. The CDR3 DNA follows: TGTGCCAGCAGGGACAGGGGTTCCGGGGAGCTGTTTTTT. Protein: CASRDRGSGELFF. The rearrangement uses TRBV9 and TRBJ2-2, with 9 bases identical to TRBD1. This CDR3 spans 13 amino acids. CDR1 and CDR2 from the germline V gene are SGDLS and YYNGEE. The V and J ends lost 5 bases and 6 bases, in that order; junction bases with no gene match: 2. Drawing the rest from reference TRBV9 and TRBJ2-2, the complete variable domain is DSGVTQTPKHLITATGQRVTLRCSPRSGDLSVYWYQQSLDQGLQFLIQYYNGEERAKGNILERFSAQQFPDLHSELNLSSLELGDSALYFCASRDRGSGELFFGEGSRLTVL.

The DNA of the CDR3 is TGTGCCACCACAGGCGGCCGGGGGTATGGCTACACCTTC. Protein product: CATTGGRGYGYTF. The chain couples TRBV2 to TRBJ1-2, with D maybe TRBD1 (5 bases). Trimming left V 10 bases short and J 5 bases short, with 17 bases between. This CDR3 contains 13 residues. Germline V lookup: CDR1 SNHLY, CDR2 FYNNEI. Full variable domain (outside the CDR3, taken from reference TRBV2 and TRBJ1-2): EPEVTQTPSHQVTQMGQEVILRCVPISNHLYFYWYRQILGQKVEFLVSFYNNEISEKSEIFDDQFSVERPDGSNFTLKIRSTKLEDSAMYFCATTGGRGYGYTFGSGTRLTVV.

The gene calls are TRBV30 and TRBJ2-1; no firm D call. This CDR3 is built from 14 residues. Trimming removed 4 bases from V and 5 bases from J, with 15 bases in between. The germline V gene encodes CDR1 GTSNPN and CDR2 SVGIG (reference sequence). The CDR3 is CAWKERVFDNEQFF. The CDR3 DNA reads TGTGCCTGGAAAGAAAGGGTGTTTGACAATGAGCAGTTCTTC.

The chain employs TRBV5-1 and TRBJ2-6, with a weak D call TRBD1 (7 bases). V shed 1 base and J shed 0 bases, with 11 bases lying between them. Germline V lookup: CDR1 SGHRS, CDR2 YFSETQ. The CDR3 extends over 17 amino acids. The CDR3 loop is CASSLQGGYSGANVLTF. The DNA for the CDR3 is TGCGCCAGCAGCTTGCAGGGGGGATACTCTGGGGCCAACGTCCTGACTTTC.

The chain couples TRBV20-1 to TRBJ1-5; 10 bases map to TRBD1. The CDR3 totals 13 residues. Germline-derived CDR1 and CDR2 are DFQATT and SNEGSKA (reference sequence). CDR3 residues: CSLGTGVEQPQHF. The CDR3 nucleotides are TGCAGCCTAGGGACAGGGGTTGAGCAGCCCCAGCATTTT.

This clonotype was seen a single time. The chain uses TRBV20-1 and TRBJ2-4; no reliable D call. V gave up 5 bases and J gave up 0 bases, with 8 bases separating them. Germline V CDR1 and CDR2: DFQATT, SNEGSKA (reference sequence). This CDR3 spans 13 amino acids. This chain's CDR3 is CSASSLAKNIQYF. As DNA, the CDR3 is TGCAGTGCTTCTAGTCTAGCCAAAAACATTCAGTACTTC.

The rearrangement uses TRBV12-3 or TRBV12-4 and TRBJ1-5, with 8 bases lining up with TRBD1. The V and J ends lost 6 bases and 4 bases, in that order; junction bases with no gene match: 5. The CDR3 length is 14 residues. In DNA, the CDR3 is TGTGCCAGCAGGGGACAGGAGGTAAATCAGCCCCAGCATTTT. This translates into CASRGQEVNQPQHF.

This clonotype showed up just once. The gene calls are TRBV11-3 and TRBJ2-3; 12 nucleotides align to TRBD1. The V gene's germline CDR1 is SGHNT and CDR2 YENEEA. V lost 5 bases and J lost 5; bases outside the gene matches: 5. The length of the CDR3 is 15 residues. CDR3 sequence reads: CASSPGQGAQDTQYF. CDR3 in DNA: TGTGCCAGCAGCCCGGGACAGGGGGCACAAGATACGCAGTATTTT.

The gene calls are TRBV28 and TRBJ2-5; maybe TRBD1 (5 bases). The CDR3 has 12 residues. Germline CDR1 MDHEN, CDR2 SYDVKM. Between the trimmed V and J ends, which lost 8 bases and 2 bases, there was a span of 9 bases. CDR3 residues: CASHQGQETQYF. The CDR3, as DNA: TGTGCCAGCCACCAGGGACAAGAGACCCAGTACTTC.

This clonotype was seen more than once but under ten times. This chain uses TRBV30 with TRBJ1-1; TRBD1 might be the D (6 bases). V lost 0 bases and J 3 bases, leaving 11 bases between the germline ends. Germline V gene sequence: CDR1 GTSNPN, CDR2 SVGIG (reference sequence). This CDR3 is 14 amino acids long. The CDR3 protein is CAWSVKGGDTEAFF. In nucleotides, the CDR3 is TGTGCCTGGAGTGTGAAGGGGGGGGACACTGAAGCTTTCTTT. Complete variable domain (other parts from reference TRBV30 and TRBJ1-1): SQTIHQWPATLVQPVGSPLSLECTVEGTSNPNLYWYRQAAGRGLQLLFYSVGIGQISSEVPQNLSASRPQDRQFILSSKKLLLSDSGFYLCAWSVKGGDTEAFFGQGTRLTVV.

This clonotype was seen a single time. The chain links TRBV6-6 to TRBJ1-5; TRBD1 matches at 7 bases. Germline V gene sequence: CDR1 MNHNY, CDR2 SVGAGI (reference sequence). V gave up 6 bases and J gave up 2 bases; unmatched junction bases: 7. This CDR3 spans 15 amino acids. The CDR3 loop reads CASRVTGKGNQPQHF. CDR3 in DNA: TGTGCCAGCAGGGTGACAGGGAAGGGCAATCAGCCCCAGCATTTT.

The rearrangement links TRBV4-3 to TRBJ1-1, with a possible D match to TRBD1 (5 bases). Germline V CDR1 and CDR2: LGHNA, YSLEER. CDR3 length equals 15 residues. V lost 1 base, J lost 0 bases, and 9 bases lay in between. CDR3 in amino acids: CASSQVGGLNTEAFF. CDR3 bases: TGCGCCAGCAGCCAAGTCGGGGGATTGAACACTGAAGCTTTCTTT.

CDR3: CASSQGSSGNTIYF. Written as DNA, the CDR3 is TGTGCCAGCAGCCAGGGGAGCTCTGGAAACACCATATATTTT. The chain recombines TRBV3-1 with TRBJ1-3; D is uncertain. CDR3 length equals 14 residues. Germline V gene data show CDR1 as LGHDT and CDR2 as YNNKEL (reference sequence). V shed 3 bases and J shed 0 bases, with 6 bases lying between them.

The chain couples TRBV12-3 or TRBV12-4 to TRBJ2-7, with 9 bases that match TRBD2. J was trimmed by 0 bases and V by 4 bases; bases with no gene match: 1. The CDR3 totals 14 residues. CDR3 sequence: CASSSSGISYEQYF. In DNA form, the CDR3 reads TGTGCCAGCAGTTCTAGCGGGATCTCCTACGAGCAGTACTTC.

This rearrangement joins TRBV3-1 to TRBJ2-2; TRBD2 might be the D (5 bases). V was pared by 1 base and J by 5 bases, with 8 bases between. The CDR3 spans 14 residues. Looked up from germline, CDR1 is LGHDT and CDR2 is YNNKEL (reference sequence). CDR3 DNA sequence: TGTGCCAGCAGCCAAGGATGGGAGACCGGGGAGCTGTTTTTT. Protein product: CASSQGWETGELFF.

The chain uses TRBV6-5 and TRBJ1-2, with D unclear. The CDR3 contains 14 residues. V gave up 6 bases and J gave up 2 bases, with 13 bases separating them. Germline loops: CDR1 MNHEY, CDR2 SVGAGI. CDR3 amino acids: CASSAGLGNYGYTF. As DNA, the CDR3 is TGTGCCAGCAGCGCAGGACTCGGAAACTATGGCTACACCTTC.

This clonotype was picked up one time. J is TRBJ2-7 and V is TRBV11-2, with a tentative D call TRBD1 (6 bases). Looked up from germline, CDR1 is SGHAT and CDR2 is FQNNGV. The CDR3 is 15 residues long. The V end was cut by 4 bases, the J end by 0 bases, with 13 bases between. CDR3 amino acids: CASSSRTESSYEQYF. CDR3 nucleotides: TGTGCCAGCAGCTCCCGGACAGAGAGCTCCTACGAGCAGTACTTC.